These 3 T cell receptor beta chains were sequenced from one sample in a study of CD8 T cells in Susac syndrome. Reverse transcription of about 0.45 to 1 ug RNA was carried out with random hexamers. Via MiXCR, TCRdb re-called the immunoSEQ multiplex PCR reads, giving one row per CDR3 protein. The table lists 130,000 or so distinct CDR3 sequences, around 86% of them singletons. Material: CD8+ T cells from PBMCs. All receptors derive from a human donor with multiple sclerosis.

This chain connects TRBV12-3 or TRBV12-4 to TRBJ1-1; D gene unclear. The CDR3 has 13 residues. V lost 7 bases, J lost 4 bases, and 13 bases lay in between. The CDR3 loop reads CASMNKWGTEAFF. The DNA of the CDR3 is TGTGCCAGCATGAACAAATGGGGCACTGAAGCTTTCTTT.

The chain is built from TRBV5-4 and TRBJ2-2; D is uncertain. V was shortened by 1 base and J by 3 bases, with 7 bases between the two germline ends. CDR1 and CDR2 from the germline V gene are SGHNT and YYREEE (reference sequence). The CDR3 sequence is 14 residues long. CDR3 loop: CASSLFGYTGELFF. The CDR3 DNA follows: TGTGCCAGCAGCTTGTTCGGATACACCGGGGAGCTGTTTTTT.

This chain joins TRBV20-1 and TRBJ1-2, with D perhaps TRBD1 (6 bases). This CDR3 contains 16 residues. CDR1 and CDR2 from the germline V gene are DFQATT and SNEGSKA (reference sequence). Trimming took 3 bases from V and 5 from J, leaving 22 bases between them. CDR3 nucleotides: TGCAGTGCTAGCTTAAGGGGGGTAATGTTGGAGTATGGCTACACCTTC. It specifies CSASLRGVMLEYGYTF.